Listed below are T cell receptor beta chains from one sample, sequenced in a study of T cell clones after liver transplantation. Assay used: immunoSEQ multiplex PCR; TCRdb lists only in-frame clones, some missing. In the table there are 70,000 to 95,000 clones, over 65% of which are singletons. Material: CD4+ T cells from blood, obtained at the 22-month timepoint. The receptor source for this set is a human patient who received a liver transplant. Some T cells may originate from the graft donor. Both conserved end residues are part of each CDR3. Each record gives: V gene, J gene, clone size, D gene, CDR3 DNA, CDR3 protein. D genes are given only for firm matches. Size is omitted from some rows. Given values are once, few, many or a class for expanded clones.

v_gene: TRBV5-4; j_gene: TRBJ2-3; abundance: -; d_gene: TRBD2; CDR3nt: TGTGCCAGCAGCCTTAGCGGGCCTAGCACAGATACGCAGTATTTT; CDR3aa: CASSLSGPSTDTQYF
v_gene: TRBV28; j_gene: TRBJ1-4; abundance: -; d_gene: TRBD1; CDR3nt: TGTGCCAGCATCCAATTCGGGACAGGGAAACTGTTTTTT; CDR3aa: CASIQFGTGKLFF
v_gene: TRBV5-1; j_gene: TRBJ2-1; abundance: -; d_gene: -; CDR3nt: TGCGCCAGCAGCTTGGCCCTAAGGGGTGGGGGCAATGAGCAGTTCTTC; CDR3aa: CASSLALRGGGNEQFF
v_gene: TRBV28; j_gene: TRBJ2-7; abundance: once; d_gene: TRBD2; CDR3nt: TGTGCCAGCAGTTTATTCGATTTAGCGGGAGGGCCGGGGGAGCAGTACTTC; CDR3aa: CASSLFDLAGGPGEQYF
v_gene: TRBV11-2; j_gene: TRBJ1-2; abundance: once; d_gene: -; CDR3nt: TGTGCCAGCAGCTTAGTGCCAGGGAGGTTGGGTGGCTACACCTTC; CDR3aa: CASSLVPGRLGGYTF
v_gene: TRBV7-8; j_gene: TRBJ2-7; abundance: -; d_gene: TRBD2; CDR3nt: TGTGCCAGCAGCCGGAGGGGGAGCGGGAGATTCGACGAGCAGTACTTC; CDR3aa: CASSRRGSGRFDEQYF
v_gene: TRBV2; j_gene: TRBJ2-1; abundance: -; d_gene: -; CDR3nt: TGTGCCAGCAGTGAAGCGAGCTTTGTCAGATACAATGAGCAGTTCTTC; CDR3aa: CASSEASFVRYNEQFF
v_gene: TRBV11-3; j_gene: TRBJ2-2; abundance: -; d_gene: TRBD1; CDR3nt: TGTGCCAGCAGCTTTGACAGGGCCGACACCGGGGAGCTGTTTTTT; CDR3aa: CASSFDRADTGELFF
v_gene: TRBV7-2; j_gene: TRBJ1-3; abundance: -; d_gene: TRBD1; CDR3nt: TGTGCCAGCAGCTCCTCGCCGGGACAGCAAGGAAACACCATATATTTT; CDR3aa: CASSSSPGQQGNTIYF
v_gene: TRBV4-3; j_gene: TRBJ2-3; abundance: few; d_gene: TRBD2; CDR3nt: TGCGCCAGCAGCCAAGAAGGGCGGGGGGGCACAGATACGCAGTATTTT; CDR3aa: CASSQEGRGGTDTQYF
v_gene: TRBV5-5; j_gene: TRBJ2-7; abundance: -; d_gene: TRBD1; CDR3nt: TGTGCCAGCAGCTTACGTGGACAGGCCACGAAAACGAGCTACGAGCAGTACTTC; CDR3aa: CASSLRGQATKTSYEQYF
v_gene: TRBV5-5; j_gene: TRBJ2-1; abundance: -; d_gene: -; CDR3nt: TGTGCCAGCAGCTTGCAGTGGAATGAGCAGTTCTTC; CDR3aa: CASSLQWNEQFF
v_gene: TRBV5-1; j_gene: TRBJ2-3; abundance: -; d_gene: -; CDR3nt: TGCGCCACCAAGCCCTACATAGGAGGGGGTATGAGAGATACGCAGTATTTT; CDR3aa: CATKPYIGGGMRDTQYF
v_gene: TRBV19; j_gene: TRBJ2-7; abundance: -; d_gene: TRBD2; CDR3nt: TGTGCCAGTAGCGGGACTAGCGGACTCTACGAGCAGTACTTC; CDR3aa: CASSGTSGLYEQYF
v_gene: TRBV7-2; j_gene: TRBJ2-7; abundance: -; d_gene: -; CDR3nt: TGTGCCAGCATGCTGGTGGGCAGGGTAAATTCGGGCTCCTACGAGCAGTACTTC; CDR3aa: CASMLVGRVNSGSYEQYF
v_gene: TRBV7-2; j_gene: TRBJ1-3; abundance: -; d_gene: -; CDR3nt: TGTGCCAGCAGCCGAAAAGGAAGAGGGTTGCTAAACACCATATATTTT; CDR3aa: CASSRKGRGLLNTIYF
v_gene: TRBV5-6; j_gene: TRBJ2-3; abundance: -; d_gene: -; CDR3nt: TGTGCCAGCAGCTCTCCAGGAACAGATACGCAGTATTTT; CDR3aa: CASSSPGTDTQYF
v_gene: TRBV7-2; j_gene: TRBJ1-1; abundance: -; d_gene: TRBD1; CDR3nt: TGTGCCAGCAGTCGGACAGGGGGCAGGATGAACACTGAAGCTTTCTTT; CDR3aa: CASSRTGGRMNTEAFF
v_gene: TRBV28; j_gene: TRBJ1-5; abundance: once; d_gene: -; CDR3nt: TGTGCCAGCAGTTTCGAGGCGGGACCGGTGCCCCAGCATTTT; CDR3aa: CASSFEAGPVPQHF
v_gene: TRBV7-3; j_gene: TRBJ1-4; abundance: once; d_gene: -; CDR3nt: TGTGCCAGCAGCGCCGGCCTAGGGGAAAAACTGTTTTTT; CDR3aa: CASSAGLGEKLFF
v_gene: TRBV10-3; j_gene: TRBJ1-4; abundance: -; d_gene: -; CDR3nt: TGTGCCATCAGTGAGTCGGGGCAGACGAATGAAAAACTGTTTTTT; CDR3aa: CAISESGQTNEKLFF
v_gene: TRBV2; j_gene: TRBJ2-1; abundance: -; d_gene: -; CDR3nt: TGTGCCAGCAGTGTTAGGGGAGATGAGCAGTTCTTC; CDR3aa: CASSVRGDEQFF
v_gene: TRBV4-3; j_gene: TRBJ2-3; abundance: -; d_gene: -; CDR3nt: TGCGCCAGCAGCCAAGATGCGACGGGGATTAGTTATACGCAGTATTTT; CDR3aa: CASSQDATGISYTQYF
v_gene: TRBV4-3; j_gene: TRBJ1-2; abundance: -; d_gene: TRBD1; CDR3nt: TGCGCCAGCAGCCAAGCCGGACAGGGGATTGTCTCTGGCTACACCTTC; CDR3aa: CASSQAGQGIVSGYTF
v_gene: TRBV5-6; j_gene: TRBJ1-2; abundance: -; d_gene: TRBD1; CDR3nt: TGTGCCAGCAGCGGAGCCGGGACAGGGACTGGTGGCTACACCTTC; CDR3aa: CASSGAGTGTGGYTF
v_gene: TRBV2; j_gene: TRBJ2-3; abundance: once; d_gene: TRBD1; CDR3nt: TGTGCCAGCATCCTCCAGGGGGCCAACACAGATACGCAGTATTTT; CDR3aa: CASILQGANTDTQYF
v_gene: TRBV9; j_gene: TRBJ1-1; abundance: -; d_gene: -; CDR3nt: TGTGCCAGCAGGTCCTTTGGGGACACTGAAGCTTTCTTT; CDR3aa: CASRSFGDTEAFF
v_gene: TRBV7-9; j_gene: TRBJ2-7; abundance: -; d_gene: -; CDR3nt: TGTGCCAGCAGCCGGACGGTATACGAGCAGTACTTC; CDR3aa: CASSRTVYEQYF
v_gene: TRBV19; j_gene: TRBJ2-1; abundance: -; d_gene: TRBD2; CDR3nt: TGTGCCAGTAGTATATCTAGCGGGAGGGCCAGTGAGCAGTTCTTC; CDR3aa: CASSISSGRASEQFF
v_gene: TRBV5-6; j_gene: TRBJ2-3; abundance: -; d_gene: -; CDR3nt: TGTGCCAGCAGCTTGGAGGAGGGGGGGGCCACAGATACGCAGTATTTT; CDR3aa: CASSLEEGGATDTQYF
v_gene: TRBV6-5; j_gene: TRBJ2-7; abundance: -; d_gene: -; CDR3nt: TGTGCCAGCAGTTACGGCTTACAGGGAGCAGGCCACGAGCAGTACTTC; CDR3aa: CASSYGLQGAGHEQYF
v_gene: TRBV20-1; j_gene: TRBJ2-7; abundance: -; d_gene: -; CDR3nt: TGCAGTGCCACATCTGGGCACGAGCAGTACTTC; CDR3aa: CSATSGHEQYF
v_gene: TRBV28; j_gene: TRBJ2-3; abundance: -; d_gene: -; CDR3nt: TGTGCCAGCAGTTCTGAGACAGATACGCAGTATTTT; CDR3aa: CASSSETDTQYF
v_gene: TRBV30; j_gene: TRBJ2-4; abundance: -; d_gene: TRBD2; CDR3nt: TGTGCCTGGAGTGCCCGGGGACTAGCGCTTGCCTTC; CDR3aa: CAWSARGLALAF
v_gene: TRBV4-2; j_gene: TRBJ2-3; abundance: once; d_gene: -; CDR3nt: TGTGCCAGCAGCCCAGGCGGAGTTAGCACAGATACGCAGTATTTT; CDR3aa: CASSPGGVSTDTQYF
v_gene: TRBV5-1; j_gene: TRBJ1-1; abundance: once; d_gene: TRBD1; CDR3nt: TGCGCCAGCAGCGTTACAGGGGACGGGAACACTGAAGCTTTCTTT; CDR3aa: CASSVTGDGNTEAFF
v_gene: TRBV5-6; j_gene: TRBJ1-1; abundance: -; d_gene: TRBD1; CDR3nt: TGTGCCAGCAGCTTCCAGGGGGGCACTGAAGCTTTCTTT; CDR3aa: CASSFQGGTEAFF